The 22 T cell receptor beta chains listed next were all sequenced from one sample in a study of response to subunit inactivated influenza vaccine. MiXCR, run by TCRdb on the RT-PCR reads, gives a single entry per CDR3 protein. In the table there are roughly 780,000 distinct CDR3 sequences, about 18% of which are singletons. Sample: PBMCs from blood, taken about 5 days after vaccination. The receptors shown here come from a man aged 45-65 years who received an inactivated influenza vaccine.

The V call is TRBV20-1, the J call TRBJ2-5; 7 bases are shared with TRBD1. After removal of 2 bases from V and 4 bases from J, the junction contained 16 bases not matched to a gene. Germline assignment: CDR1 DFQATT and CDR2 SNEGSKA (reference sequence). The CDR3 sequence is 17 residues long. The CDR3 DNA follows: TGCAGTGCTAGACCCCCTATTGACAGGGCCCTGGGAGAGACCCAGTACTTC. Translating it yields CSARPPIDRALGETQYF.

The table lists this clonotype with a few counts. CDR3 DNA: TGTGCCAGCAGCCAAGTGAGAGGGGATCAGCCCCAGCATTTT. Its translation is CASSQVRGDQPQHF. The chain has TRBV4-2 and TRBJ1-5, with D possibly TRBD1 on 5 matching bases. The germline V gene encodes CDR1 LGHNA and CDR2 YNFKEQ. V lost 1 base and J lost 5, with 9 bases in between. The CDR3 covers 14 residues.

This clonotype was observed once. The chain links TRBV4-3 to TRBJ1-4, with a possible D match to TRBD1 (6 bases). Looked up from germline, CDR1 is LGHNA and CDR2 is YSLEER. Trimming stripped 2 bases from V and 6 bases from J, with 10 bases between. The CDR3 is 14 amino acids. CDR3 nucleotide sequence: TGCGCCAGCAGCCAACAGGGGATCGATGAAAAACTGTTTTTT. Its protein product is CASSQQGIDEKLFF.

This clonotype was seen once. V is TRBV30 and J is TRBJ2-1; no clear D gene. CDR1 and CDR2 from the germline V gene are GTSNPN and SVGIG (reference sequence). This CDR3 has 12 amino acids. With 3 bases removed from V and 9 bases from J, the gap between germline ends came to 12 bases. CDR3 sequence: CAWSHMVGEQFF. The CDR3 bases are TGTGCCTGGAGCCATATGGTAGGTGAGCAGTTCTTC.

A few counts support this clonotype. The chain is built from TRBV3-1 and TRBJ2-2, with D hard to call. This CDR3 comprises 14 residues. Trimming stripped 3 bases from V and 6 bases from J, with 11 bases between. Per germline, CDR1 LGHDT and CDR2 YNNKEL (reference sequence). CDR3 in amino acids: CASSHGRLAGELFF. The CDR3 DNA sequence: TGTGCCAGCAGCCACGGACGGCTTGCCGGGGAGCTGTTTTTT.

The chain combines TRBV20-1 with TRBJ2-1, with D possibly matching TRBD2 (6 bases). Trimming removed 5 bases from V and 0 bases from J, with 11 bases in between. The CDR3 is made up of 14 amino acids. Germline V CDR1 and CDR2: DFQATT, SNEGSKA (reference sequence). CDR3 sequence reads: CSAPSVSSYNEQFF. DNA of the CDR3: TGCAGTGCTCCTAGCGTAAGCTCCTACAATGAGCAGTTCTTC.

This clonotype was detected a few times. V usage is TRBV20-1 and J usage is TRBJ2-1, with TRBD2 matching over 13 bases. The CDR3 has 14 residues. From germline, CDR1 is DFQATT and CDR2 SNEGSKA (reference sequence). V was clipped by 3 bases and J by 7 bases; unmatched bases: 3. The CDR3, as DNA: TGCAGTGCTAGGGTGACTAGCGGGAGGAATGAGCAGTTCTTC. Protein sequence: CSARVTSGRNEQFF.

The V gene is TRBV11-1, the J gene TRBJ2-5; TRBD2 aligns across 10 bases. Germline V gene sequence: CDR1 SGHAT, CDR2 FQDESV (reference sequence). The J segment lost 2 bases and the V segment lost 1 base, leaving 10 bases of the junction unmatched. CDR3 size: 18 residues. The CDR3 loop is CASSLGASGRAQQETQYF. CDR3 DNA: TGTGCCAGCAGCTTAGGGGCTAGCGGGAGAGCACAGCAAGAGACCCAGTACTTC.

The rearrangement links TRBV27 to TRBJ1-6, with D hard to call. Trimming left V 3 bases short and J 6 bases short, with 9 bases between. The CDR3 totals 14 residues. CDR1 MNHEY and CDR2 SMNVEV come from the germline V gene (reference sequence). For the CDR3, the DNA is TGTGCCAGCAGTTTCGGTAACCGTAATTCACCCCTCCACTTT. Its translation is CASSFGNRNSPLHF.

With respect to this clonotype: One end of the junction is discordant with germline, which a read error may explain. This chain joins TRBV24-1 and TRBJ2-3; D ambiguous. The CDR3 is made up of 13 amino acids. The V gene's germline CDR1 is KGHDR and CDR2 SFDVKD. CDR3 in amino acids: CVTSDTSTDTQYF. CDR3 nucleotide sequence: TGTGTCACCAGTGATACGAGCACAGATACGCAGTATTTT.

The J gene is TRBJ2-3, the V gene TRBV4-3, with 7 bases aligning to TRBD1. This CDR3 has 16 residues. Germline V gives CDR1 LGHNA, CDR2 YSLEER. The ends lost 0 bases at V and 0 bases at J; junction bases unmatched: 3. CDR3 region: CASSQEAQGSTDTQYF. The CDR3 DNA follows: TGCGCCAGCAGCCAAGAGGCACAGGGGAGCACAGATACGCAGTATTTT.

This clonotype has a handful of counts. This chain uses TRBV7-9 with TRBJ2-1; 7 positions match TRBD1. Unmatched junction bases numbered 8, after V lost 5 bases and J lost 4 bases. The germline V gene has CDR1 SEHNR and CDR2 FQNEAQ (reference sequence). The CDR3 length is 15 residues. In DNA form, the CDR3 reads TGTGCCAGCAGCGCGACAGGGTGGGATTACAATGAGCAGTTCTTC. It encodes CASSATGWDYNEQFF. The variable domain in full, with the rest retrieved from reference TRBV7-9 and TRBJ2-1, is DTGVSQNPRHKITKRGQNVTFRCDPISEHNRLYWYRQTLGQGPEFLTYFQNEAQLEKSRLLSDRFSAERPKGSFSTLEIQRTEQGDSAMYLCASSATGWDYNEQFFGPGTRLTVL.

V usage is TRBV7-2 and J usage is TRBJ2-7, with D perhaps matching TRBD1 (5 bases). The CDR3 extends over 15 amino acids. CDR1 SGHTA and CDR2 FQGNSA come from the germline V gene. Trimming cost V 3 bases and J 1 base, with 13 bases left between them. CDR3 sequence: CASSFSRRQSYEQYF. DNA for the CDR3: TGTGCCAGCAGCTTTAGTAGGAGACAGTCCTACGAGCAGTACTTC.

This chain uses TRBV20-1 with TRBJ1-3; D gene ambiguous. Deletions cut 0 bases from V and 0 bases from J, with 9 bases between. CDR1 is DFQATT and CDR2 is SNEGSKA in the germline V gene (reference sequence). The CDR3 is 15 amino acids. The CDR3 region has the DNA TGCAGTGCTAGAGATCCCCTCAGCTCTGGAAACACCATATATTTT. The encoded protein is CSARDPLSSGNTIYF.

Only a few counts were recorded for this clonotype. This sequence joins TRBV5-1 and TRBJ2-7; D gene uncertain. The V gene lost 4 bases and the J gene lost 7 bases, with 12 bases spanning the gap. Looked up from germline, CDR1 is SGHRS and CDR2 is YFSETQ. CDR3 length: 12 amino acids. In DNA form, the CDR3 reads TGCGCCAGCAGCACCCGATGGGGAGAGCAGTACTTC. Translated, it gives CASSTRWGEQYF.

V gene TRBV7-2 combines with J gene TRBJ1-6; D call uncertain. CDR3 size: 13 residues. Germline V gene lookup returns CDR1 SGHTA and CDR2 FQGNSA. V lost 3 bases and J 10 bases, leaving 10 bases between the germline ends. Written as DNA, the CDR3 is TGTGCCAGCAGCTTTTTCGGGGAATCACCCCTCCACTTT. Protein: CASSFFGESPLHF. Full variable domain (remainder filled in from reference TRBV7-2 and TRBJ1-6): GAGVSQSPSNKVTEKGKDVELRCDPISGHTALYWYRQSLGQGLEFLIYFQGNSAPDKSGLPSDRFSAERTGGSVSTLTIQRTQQEDSAVYLCASSFFGESPLHFGNGTRLTVT.

This clonotype has only a few counts. V and J are TRBV6-2 or TRBV6-3 and TRBJ1-5; D not certain. The CDR3 consists of 12 residues. CDR1 and CDR2 from the germline V gene are MNHEY and SVGEGT. The ends were cut back, 4 bases at V and 7 bases at J, with 8 bases in the middle. The CDR3 reads CASSSGWQPQHF. The DNA for the CDR3 is TGTGCCAGCAGTTCCGGATGGCAGCCCCAGCATTTT.

This chain's CDR3 is CASSFGALSTDTQYF. In nucleotides, the CDR3 is TGTGCCAGCAGTTTCGGCGCGTTGAGCACAGATACGCAGTATTTT. The V gene is TRBV28, the J gene TRBJ2-3, with D unresolved. Germline CDR1 is MDHEN and CDR2 is SYDVKM. CDR3 size: 15 residues. The V and J ends lost 3 bases and 0 bases respectively, with 10 bases between them.

Here the CDR3 reads CASSLPTNYGYTF. CDR3 DNA sequence: TGTGCCAGCAGTTTACCGACTAACTATGGCTACACCTTC. The chain employs TRBV12-3 or TRBV12-4 and TRBJ1-2; D gene unclear. Trimming left V 2 bases short and J 0 bases short, with 4 bases between. CDR3 size: 13 residues.

V and J are TRBV20-1 and TRBJ2-2, with D hard to call. Germline V lookup: CDR1 DFQATT, CDR2 SNEGSKA (reference sequence). V shed 0 bases and J shed 4 bases, with 9 bases lying between them. The CDR3 covers 14 residues. CDR3 loop: CSARDLQLTGELFF. CDR3 bases: TGCAGTGCTAGAGATCTTCAGCTCACCGGGGAGCTGTTTTTT.

The rearrangement uses TRBV5-6 and TRBJ1-2, with D perhaps TRBD1 (5 bases). The length of the CDR3 is 14 residues. V shed 4 bases and J shed 7 bases, with 17 bases lying between them. From germline, CDR1 is SGHDT and CDR2 YYEEEE. CDR3 sequence (DNA): TGTGCCAGCAGCCAACCTGCGGGGCAAGGTGGCTACACCTTC. This gives the protein CASSQPAGQGGYTF. Filled out from reference TRBV5-6 and TRBJ1-2, the complete variable domain reads DAGVTQSPTHLIKTRGQQVTLRCSPKSGHDTVSWYQQALGQGPQFIFQYYEEEERQRGNFPDRFSGHQFPNYSSELNVNALLLGDSALYLCASSQPAGQGGYTFGSGTRLTVV.

This sequence joins TRBV2 and TRBJ2-1; D unresolved. This CDR3 contains 12 residues. Germline V CDR1 and CDR2: SNHLY, FYNNEI. V dropped 0 bases and J dropped 7 bases, with 4 bases sitting between them. CDR3 amino acids: CASSEAWNEQFF. The DNA of the CDR3 is TGTGCCAGCAGTGAAGCTTGGAATGAGCAGTTCTTC. Full variable domain (outside the CDR3, taken from reference TRBV2 and TRBJ2-1): EPEVTQTPSHQVTQMGQEVILRCVPISNHLYFYWYRQILGQKVEFLVSFYNNEISEKSEIFDDQFSVERPDGSNFTLKIRSTKLEDSAMYFCASSEAWNEQFFGPGTRLTVL.